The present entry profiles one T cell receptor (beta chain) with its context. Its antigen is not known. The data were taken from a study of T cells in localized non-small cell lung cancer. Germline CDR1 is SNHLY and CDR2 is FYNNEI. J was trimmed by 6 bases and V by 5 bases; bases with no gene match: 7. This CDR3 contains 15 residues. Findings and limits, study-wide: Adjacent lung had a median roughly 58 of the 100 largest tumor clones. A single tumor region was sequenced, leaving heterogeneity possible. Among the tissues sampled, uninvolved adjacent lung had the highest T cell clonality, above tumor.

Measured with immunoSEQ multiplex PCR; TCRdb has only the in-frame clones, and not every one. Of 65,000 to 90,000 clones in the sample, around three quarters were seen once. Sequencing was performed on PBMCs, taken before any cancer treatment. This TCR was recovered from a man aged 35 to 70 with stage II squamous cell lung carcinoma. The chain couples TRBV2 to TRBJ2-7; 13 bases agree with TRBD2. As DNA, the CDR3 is TGTGCCAGCAGTCGACTAGCGGGAGGTTTCGGCGAGCAGTACTTC. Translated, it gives CASSRLAGGFGEQYF.